The rows below give T cell receptor beta chains drawn from one sample of a study of T cells in Graves' hyperthyroidism and ophthalmopathy. TCRdb called the multiplex PCR reads again in MiXCR, with one record for every CDR3 protein. The sample records around 300,000 distinct CDR3 sequences, around 13% being singletons. Sequencing was carried out using blood. The receptors derive from a woman in her 40s with Graves' hyperthyroidism. CDR3s include the opening cysteine and the closing phenylalanine or tryptophan. The D gene is left open where the match is weak. Not every row has a clone size; where given, it reads once, few, many or a size class.

16,TRBD1,many,TRBJ2-7,TRBV12-3/TRBV12-4,TGTGCCAGCAGTGGCCCGGGACAGGGTCCCGTCAACGAGCAGTACTTC,CASSGPGQGPVNEQYF
17,-,-,TRBJ2-2,TRBV4-2,TGTGCCAGCAGCCAAGGACTGTGGGAAGCGAACACCGGGGAGCTGTTTTTT,CASSQGLWEANTGELFF
17,TRBD1,-,TRBJ1-2,TRBV24-1,TGTGCCACCAGTGACCCAACGGGACAGGGGCCTAACTATGGCTACACCTTC,CATSDPTGQGPNYGYTF
14,TRBD2,few,TRBJ2-1,TRBV29-1,TGCAGCGTGGGGGAAGCTAGCGGTAACAATGAGCAGTTCTTC,CSVGEASGNNEQFF
13,-,once,TRBJ1-1,TRBV6-1,TGTGCCGGCAGTGGGACAAGTAACACTGAAGCTTTCTTT,CAGSGTSNTEAFF
14,-,many,TRBJ1-2,TRBV6-1,TGTGCCAGCAGTGACTATTCAACTTACTATGGCTACACCTTC,CASSDYSTYYGYTF
14,TRBD1,many,TRBJ2-3,TRBV7-9,TGTGCCAGCAGCTCGGACAGGGGATCAGATACGCAGTATTTT,CASSSDRGSDTQYF
16,TRBD1,few,TRBJ1-6,TRBV10-2,TGCGCCAGCAGTGAGCAGGGACAGGGGATTGCTTCACCCCTCCACTTT,CASSEQGQGIASPLHF
15,-,many,TRBJ2-1,TRBV12-3/TRBV12-4,TGTGCCAGCAGTCTACCTAGACTAGAGGGTAATGAGCAGTTCTTC,CASSLPRLEGNEQFF
14,-,many,TRBJ1-2,TRBV2,TGTGCCAGCAGTAGGACAGCCACACTCTATGGCTACACCTTC,CASSRTATLYGYTF
15,TRBD2,few,TRBJ2-1,TRBV20-1,TGCAGTGCTAGTTATAGCGGGAGGGCCCTCAATGAGCAGTTCTTC,CSASYSGRALNEQFF
16,TRBD1,many,TRBJ1-1,TRBV30,TGTGCCTGGAGTGTCTGGACAGGCCCTCAATTTAATGAAGCTTTCTTT,CAWSVWTGPQFNEAFF
14,-,-,TRBJ1-1,TRBV18,TGTGCCAGCTCATCCAGGGTGGCCGACACTGAAGCTTTCTTT,CASSSRVADTEAFF
15,-,many,TRBJ2-7,TRBV28,TGTGCCAGCAGTTCAGTGGAGCGGGTATCCTACGAGCAGTACTTC,CASSSVERVSYEQYF
13,-,many,TRBJ1-2,TRBV6-1,TGTGCCAGCAGCCCCAGGGGACCCTATGGCTACACCTTC,CASSPRGPYGYTF
14,-,many,TRBJ2-1,TRBV24-1,TGTGCCACCAGAGCCGAAGGGTCGGAAAATGAGCAGTTCTTC,CATRAEGSENEQFF
13,-,many,TRBJ2-5,TRBV29-1,TGCAGCGCGGCCTCTAATTGGGGTGAGACCCAGTACTTC,CSAASNWGETQYF
16,TRBD1,many,TRBJ1-4,TRBV6-1,TGTGCCAGCAGTTCGACTTTGGGACAGGGGAGAGAAAAACTGTTTTTT,CASSSTLGQGREKLFF
18,TRBD2,few,TRBJ2-1,TRBV9,TGTGCCAGCAGCGCGGGACTAGCGGGGCGGAGCTCCTACAATGAGCAGTTCTTC,CASSAGLAGRSSYNEQFF
15,TRBD2,many,TRBJ2-2,TRBV6-2/TRBV6-3,TGTGCCAGCAGTTACCAACTAGCGGGGACCGGGGAGCTGTTTTTT,CASSYQLAGTGELFF
15,-,many,TRBJ1-1,TRBV7-8,TGTGCCAGCAGCTTAGGGAGGGTGAGGAACACTGAAGCTTTCTTT,CASSLGRVRNTEAFF
14,TRBD2,few,TRBJ2-7,TRBV11-3,TGTGCCAGCAGCTCCAGCCTAGCGGCCTACGAGCAGTACTTC,CASSSSLAAYEQYF
14,TRBD1,many,TRBJ1-2,TRBV6-1,TGTGCCAGCAGTCCGACAGGGGGAAGCTATGGCTACACCTTC,CASSPTGGSYGYTF
16,TRBD2,few,TRBJ2-7,TRBV10-3,TGTGCCATCAGTGAGTCTTTATTAGCGGGCTCCTACGAGCAGTACTTC,CAISESLLAGSYEQYF
16,-,many,TRBJ1-1,TRBV28,TGTGCCAGCAGTTTGTCGACCGGGGGAGCCAACACTGAAGCTTTCTTT,CASSLSTGGANTEAFF
16,-,many,TRBJ2-3,TRBV2,TGTGCCAGCAGTGAAAGTGGTAGGGTTGGGACAGATACGCAGTATTTT,CASSESGRVGTDTQYF
17,TRBD2,many,TRBJ2-3,TRBV13,TGTGCCAGCAGCTCGAGACTAGCGGGAGCTAGCACAGATACGCAGTATTTT,CASSSRLAGASTDTQYF
15,-,-,TRBJ1-4,TRBV3-1,TGTGCCAGCAGCCAAGATGGGCGGGCTAATGAAAAACTGTTTTTT,CASSQDGRANEKLFF
16,-,-,TRBJ2-7,TRBV20-1,TGCAGTGCTAGTCTTTCTAGGGCTAGCGTCTCCTACGAGCAGTACTTC,CSASLSRASVSYEQYF
14,-,many,TRBJ2-2,TRBV5-1,TGCGCCAGCACCTTCACAGGATCAACCGGGGAGCTGTTTTTT,CASTFTGSTGELFF
15,TRBD2,many,TRBJ2-3,TRBV12-3/TRBV12-4,TGTGCCAGCAGTCATAGCGGGAGGGCCCCAGATACGCAGTATTTT,CASSHSGRAPDTQYF
15,TRBD2,-,TRBJ2-7,TRBV15,TGTGCCACCAGCAACCGACTAGCGGACCGCTACGAGCAGTACTTC,CATSNRLADRYEQYF
15,TRBD1,many,TRBJ2-5,TRBV29-1,TGCAGCGTTGGACGGACAGGAAATAGGGGAGAGACCCAGTACTTC,CSVGRTGNRGETQYF
13,-,many,TRBJ2-7,TRBV28,TGTGCCAGCAGTCCCCTCAGTCAAGGCGAGCAGTACTTC,CASSPLSQGEQYF
14,TRBD1,many,TRBJ2-7,TRBV6-1,TGTGCCAGCAGTGAAGTCCCGGACAGGGAAGAGCAGTACTTC,CASSEVPDREEQYF
15,-,many,TRBJ2-3,TRBV12-3/TRBV12-4,TGTGCCAGCAGTTTAAAGTACACGGGGACAGATACGCAGTATTTT,CASSLKYTGTDTQYF
12,-,many,TRBJ1-6,TRBV3-1,TGTGCCAGCAGCCAGTATAATTCACCCCTCCACTTT,CASSQYNSPLHF
16,-,many,TRBJ2-1,TRBV27,TGTGCCAGCAGTTTCGGTAGCTTTACGCCCTACAATGAGCAGTTCTTC,CASSFGSFTPYNEQFF
14,-,few,TRBJ1-2,TRBV7-8,TGTGCCAGCAGCTCGAGGGCCGCACCGGGAGGCTACACCTTC,CASSSRAAPGGYTF
14,-,many,TRBJ1-1,TRBV6-6,TGTGCCAGCAGTTACTCGGGGGATGAAACTGAAGCTTTCTTT,CASSYSGDETEAFF
16,-,few,TRBJ1-6,TRBV20-1,TGCAGTGCTAGAGATACAGGAGCCGCCGGCAATTCACCCCTCCACTTT,CSARDTGAAGNSPLHF
12,-,many,TRBJ2-3,TRBV20-1,TGCAGTGCTAGAGGGGGTACAGATACGCAGTATTTT,CSARGGTDTQYF
14,-,-,TRBJ2-1,TRBV19,TGTGCCAGTAGTTCCCCCGGGACGGCGAATGAGCAGTTCTTC,CASSSPGTANEQFF
17,-,many,TRBJ1-6,TRBV6-5,TGTGCCAGCAGTTACTCGGGCAGGGGAGCGGATAATTCACCCCTCCACTTT,CASSYSGRGADNSPLHF
18,TRBD2,many,TRBJ2-5,TRBV2,TGTGCCAGCAGTGATAATGCGGGGGGGCTAGCGGGAAGAAAGACCCAGTACTTC,CASSDNAGGLAGRKTQYF
13,-,-,TRBJ2-2,TRBV11-3,TGTGCCAGCAGCTTTGAGAGCACCGGGGAGCTGTTTTTT,CASSFESTGELFF
13,-,many,TRBJ1-2,TRBV18,TGTGCCAGCTCACCACCTAATAACTATGGCTACACCTTC,CASSPPNNYGYTF
16,TRBD2,few,TRBJ2-3,TRBV7-2,TGTGCCAGCAGCTTAAAATTAGCGGGACCCACAGATACGCAGTATTTT,CASSLKLAGPTDTQYF
17,TRBD2,-,TRBJ2-3,TRBV20-1,TGCAGTGCTAGAGAGCTGGGACTAGCGGGAAGCACAGATACGCAGTATTTT,CSARELGLAGSTDTQYF
15,-,-,TRBJ2-1,TRBV27,TGTGCCAGCGGGTCACTAACGGATCTCTACAATGAGCAGTTCTTC,CASGSLTDLYNEQFF
14,-,-,TRBJ2-2,TRBV27,TGTGCCAGCAGTTTATCACCCAACACCGGGGAGCTGTTTTTT,CASSLSPNTGELFF
13,-,many,TRBJ1-2,TRBV13,TGTGCCAGCAGCCCAGCCGGGGCCTCGGGCTACACCTTC,CASSPAGASGYTF
15,-,-,TRBJ1-4,TRBV24-1,TGTGCCACCAGTGGCGGCCCGACAACTAATGAAAAACTGTTTTTT,CATSGGPTTNEKLFF
14,TRBD1,few,TRBJ2-7,TRBV29-1,TGCAGCGTTGAAGATCTGGACAGGGGGTACGAGCAGTACTTC,CSVEDLDRGYEQYF
17,-,many,TRBJ1-5,TRBV7-8,TGTGCCAGCAGCTTAAAAGAGGGACTCTATAGCAATCAGCCCCAGCATTTT,CASSLKEGLYSNQPQHF
15,TRBD1,many,TRBJ1-5,TRBV6-1,TGTGCCAGCAAGATAGGGACAGGGTGGAATCAGCCCCAGCATTTT,CASKIGTGWNQPQHF
14,-,many,TRBJ1-2,TRBV7-2,TGTGCCAGCAGCGCCATGGGGCAGGGTTATGGCTACACCTTC,CASSAMGQGYGYTF
15,-,many,TRBJ2-2,TRBV2,TGTGCCAGCAGAGAGACATATCTGGGGACCGGGGAGCTGTTTTTT,CASRETYLGTGELFF